A single sample gave rise to the 19 T cell receptor beta chains below, sequenced in a study of cytomegalovirus exposure and HLA in healthy donors. The PCR had 60 Vbeta and 13 Jbeta primers. Profiling relied on immunoSEQ multiplex PCR, and the TCRdb table lists in-frame clones only, not all of them. In the table there are about 160,000 clones, approximately 88% of which are singletons. Sample: PBMCs. The receptors stem from a woman aged 25 to 39 in good health and CMV-seronegative.

The J gene is TRBJ1-2, the V gene TRBV9; a weak D match, TRBD1 (6 bases). CDR3 length: 15 amino acids. CDR1 and CDR2 (germline): SGDLS, YYNGEE. Trimming pared 0 bases from V and 4 bases from J, leaving 13 bases between. CDR3 bases: TGTGCCAGCAGCGTAGTCCCAGGGGCCGTCTATGGCTACACCTTC. Translation: CASSVVPGAVYGYTF.

This sequence joins TRBV30 and TRBJ2-2; 9 bases fit TRBD2. This CDR3 has 15 residues. Per germline, CDR1 GTSNPN and CDR2 SVGIG (reference sequence). With V trimmed by 7 bases and J by 4 bases, 10 bases remained unmatched. CDR3 loop: CASRLGSGSTGELFF. In DNA form, the CDR3 reads TGTGCCTCTCGTCTAGGTAGCGGGAGCACCGGGGAGCTGTTTTTT. The variable domain in full, with the rest retrieved from reference TRBV30 and TRBJ2-2, is SQTIHQWPATLVQPVGSPLSLECTVEGTSNPNLYWYRQAAGRGLQLLFYSVGIGQISSEVPQNLSASRPQDRQFILSSKKLLLSDSGFYLCASRLGSGSTGELFFGEGSRLTVL.

The genes are TRBV27 and TRBJ2-1, with D perhaps matching TRBD2 (6 bases). V shed 8 bases and J shed 0 bases, with 8 bases lying between them. This CDR3 has 13 amino acids. Germline V CDR1 and CDR2: MNHEY, SMNVEV (reference sequence). This CDR3 is CASRGSSYNEQFF. The CDR3 region has the DNA TGTGCCAGCCGGGGGAGCTCCTACAATGAGCAGTTCTTC.

This clone was observed a single time. The chain has TRBV5-1 and TRBJ2-3, with TRBD2 matching 10 bases. The junction had 11 bases not matched to a gene; V was cut back by 3 bases and J by 4 bases. The CDR3 runs to 17 residues. Germline values: CDR1 SGHRS, CDR2 YFSETQ. CDR3 amino acids: CASSSGVSGGWADTQYF. The CDR3 nucleotides are TGCGCCAGCAGCTCTGGAGTTAGCGGGGGGTGGGCAGATACGCAGTATTTT.

Comments on this clone: The missing conserved phenylalanine or tryptophan at the end of this CDR3 makes a read error likely. The chain couples TRBV4-3 to TRBJ2-3; possible D gene TRBD2, 5 bases. The CDR3 length is 17 residues. V shed 0 bases and J shed 5 bases, with 18 bases lying between them. Looked up from germline, CDR1 is LGHNA and CDR2 is YSLEER. CDR3 coding DNA: TGCGCCAGCAGCCAAGATTCGAGGGCCCTCGGGGAAGATACGCAGTATGTT. This gives the protein CASSQDSRALGEDTQYV.

The chain employs TRBV18 and TRBJ2-2, with 12 bases lining up with TRBD2. In germline, CDR1 is KGHSH, CDR2 LQKENI. Unmatched junction bases numbered 4, after V lost 3 bases and J lost 5 bases. The CDR3 is made up of 16 amino acids. In nucleotides, the CDR3 is TGTGCCAGCTCACCGAGGACTAGCGGGAAAACCGGGGAGCTGTTTTTT. Protein sequence: CASSPRTSGKTGELFF.

This clone occurred a few times. The rearrangement links TRBV5-4 to TRBJ2-3, with D uncertain. Per germline, CDR1 SGHNT and CDR2 YYREEE (reference sequence). The CDR3 consists of 13 residues. Trimming removed 4 bases at V and 0 bases at J, with 6 bases between. The CDR3 region is CASSHSSTDTQYF. CDR3 nucleotides: TGTGCCAGCAGCCACTCCAGCACAGATACGCAGTATTTT.

This clone has only one observation. The CDR3 protein is CASRPPTGYYGYTF. DNA for the CDR3: TGTGCCTCTAGGCCCCCGACAGGGTACTATGGCTACACCTTC. The chain couples TRBV10-3 to TRBJ1-2; TRBD1 agrees at 7 bases. The CDR3 consists of 14 residues. Per the germline V gene, CDR1 is ENHRY and CDR2 is SYGVKD. J gave up 3 bases and V 11 bases, and 12 bases lay outside the gene matches.

As DNA, the CDR3 is TGCGCCAGCAGCCAGACGGGTCTCCGGGCAGATACGCAGTATTTT. Its protein product is CASSQTGLRADTQYF. The chain uses TRBV4-1 and TRBJ2-3, with D uncertain. CDR1 and CDR2 from the germline V gene are MGHRA and YSYEKL. CDR3 length equals 15 residues. Trimming pared 3 bases from V and 4 bases from J, leaving 14 bases between.

The chain has TRBV5-1 and TRBJ1-3; D uncertain. The V end was cut by 5 bases, the J end by 3 bases, with 15 bases between. CDR1 and CDR2 (germline): SGHRS, YFSETQ. CDR3 length: 15 amino acids. DNA of the CDR3: TGCGCCAGCAGTCCTTCCCGGCAGCGTGGAAACACCATATATTTT. It is translated as CASSPSRQRGNTIYF.

V gene TRBV7-9 combines with J gene TRBJ2-1, with 7 positions matching TRBD1. This CDR3 has 13 amino acids. V shed 11 bases, J shed 9 bases, and the junction held 13 bases outside the gene matches. Germline-derived CDR1 and CDR2 are SEHNR and FQNEAQ (reference sequence). The chain's CDR3 is CAATDRVAIEQFF. For the CDR3, the DNA is TGTGCCGCGACCGACAGGGTCGCGATTGAGCAGTTCTTC.

The rearrangement uses TRBV5-1 and TRBJ2-5, with 11 nucleotides matching TRBD2. Germline V gives CDR1 SGHRS, CDR2 YFSETQ. This CDR3 has 16 residues. V lost 4 bases and J lost 2; bases outside the gene matches: 7. DNA for the CDR3: TGCGCCAGCAGCCGAGGGGGACTAGCGGAGCAAGAGACCCAGTACTTC. It codes for CASSRGGLAEQETQYF.

This chain links TRBV2 with TRBJ1-1, with 10 bases that match TRBD1. Germline V gene sequence: CDR1 SNHLY, CDR2 FYNNEI. The CDR3 is made up of 17 amino acids. V gave up 3 bases and J gave up 4 bases; unmatched junction bases: 11. The CDR3: CASSDGQGGMSGTEAFF. The CDR3 nucleotides are TGTGCCAGCAGTGACGGACAGGGGGGGATGAGTGGCACTGAAGCTTTCTTT.

The V gene is TRBV9, the J gene TRBJ1-1; no clear D. V lost 1 base, J lost 7 bases, and 29 bases lay in between. The CDR3 runs to 19 residues. Germline CDR1 and CDR2: SGDLS and YYNGEE. In DNA, the CDR3 is TGTGCCAGCAGCGTAACTATAACCCCTGGGAAGGGAGGGTGGGGTGAAGCTTTCTTT. It codes for CASSVTITPGKGGWGEAFF.

V usage is TRBV5-6 and J usage is TRBJ1-1; TRBD1 matches 7 bases. The CDR3 spans 15 residues. J lost 4 bases, V lost 5 bases, and 11 bases had no gene match. Germline CDR1 reads SGHDT; CDR2 reads YYEEEE. CDR3 DNA sequence: TGTGCCAGCAGTTTCGATAGGGGGCGGGGCACTGAAGCTTTCTTT. This translates into CASSFDRGRGTEAFF.

The chain uses TRBV5-8 and TRBJ2-5, with 10 bases lining up with TRBD2. The CDR3 is 18 residues long. The V gene's germline CDR1 is SGHTS and CDR2 YDEGEE. V lost 0 bases to trimming and J lost 7 bases; unmatched junction nucleotides: 15. The CDR3 reads CASSLAKASGGRRGTQYF. The CDR3 DNA sequence: TGTGCCAGCAGCTTGGCCAAGGCTAGCGGGGGCCGGCGTGGGACCCAGTACTTC.

The chain uses TRBV18 and TRBJ2-7; 8 bases map to TRBD2. Germline loops: CDR1 KGHSH, CDR2 LQKENI. The CDR3 sequence is 15 residues long. With 2 bases clipped from V and 0 bases from J, the junction kept 3 bases outside the gene matches. CDR3 sequence: CASSPGTRVSYEQYF. The CDR3 DNA sequence: TGTGCCAGCTCACCAGGGACTAGAGTCTCCTACGAGCAGTACTTC.

This clone was recorded a few times. The V call is TRBV28, the J call TRBJ1-2; D gene ambiguous. Germline values: CDR1 MDHEN, CDR2 SYDVKM. Deletions cut 2 bases from V and 4 bases from J, with 11 bases between. The CDR3 extends over 14 amino acids. This CDR3 reads CASSLPTTFYGYTF. Written as DNA, the CDR3 is TGTGCCAGCAGTTTACCGACAACCTTCTATGGCTACACCTTC.

The V call is TRBV11-2, the J call TRBJ2-1; the match to TRBD2 covers 8 bases. The CDR3 spans 15 residues. Germline V gene data show CDR1 as SGHAT and CDR2 as FQNNGV. Trimming cost V 3 bases and J 3 bases; bases outside gene matches: 4. The DNA for the CDR3 is TGTGCCAGCAGCTTCCCCGCGGGGGGCTACAATGAGCAGTTCTTC. It encodes CASSFPAGGYNEQFF. The full variable domain, in which reference TRBV11-2 and TRBJ2-1 provide the parts outside the CDR3, is EAGVAQSPRYKIIEKRQSVAFWCNPISGHATLYWYQQILGQGPKLLIQFQNNGVVDDSQLPKDRFSAERLKGVDSTLKIQPAKLEDSAVYLCASSFPAGGYNEQFFGPGTRLTVL.